The entry below gives a single T cell receptor (beta chain) sequence along with its context. Germline CDR1 reads SGHRS; CDR2 reads YFSETQ. The V end lost 0 bases, the J end lost 2 bases, and 11 bases lay between the germline ends. This CDR3 region has 15 residues. This record belongs to a study of glioma-infiltrating T cells after dendritic cell vaccination. Primers: 60 V beta forward and 13 J beta reverse. Profiled with immunoSEQ multiplex PCR; TCRdb holds only in-frame clones, not every one. This sample yields some 70,000 clones, of which 65% to 90% are seen a single time; 7.9% belongs to the top ten.

The specimen was blood, collected before dendritic cell vaccination. The J gene is TRBJ1-2, the V gene TRBV5-1; D is perhaps TRBD1 (6 bases). The TCR sequence derives from a human donor with glioblastoma. DNA of the CDR3: TGCGCCAGCAGCTTGGGAGGACAGACCAACTATGGCTACACCTTC. Translated: CASSLGGQTNYGYTF.